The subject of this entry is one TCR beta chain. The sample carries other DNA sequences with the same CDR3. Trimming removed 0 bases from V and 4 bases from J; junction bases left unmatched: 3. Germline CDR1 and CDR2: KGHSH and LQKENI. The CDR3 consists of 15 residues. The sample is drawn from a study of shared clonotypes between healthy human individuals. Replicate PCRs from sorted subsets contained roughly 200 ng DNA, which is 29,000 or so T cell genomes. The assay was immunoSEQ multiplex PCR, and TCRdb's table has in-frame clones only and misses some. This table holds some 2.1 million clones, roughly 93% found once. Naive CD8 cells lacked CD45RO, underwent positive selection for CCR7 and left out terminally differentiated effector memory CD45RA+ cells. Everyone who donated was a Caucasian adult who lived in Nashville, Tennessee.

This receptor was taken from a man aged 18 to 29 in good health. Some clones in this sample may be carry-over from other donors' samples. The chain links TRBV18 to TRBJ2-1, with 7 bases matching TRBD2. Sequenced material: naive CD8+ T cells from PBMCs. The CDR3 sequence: CASSPPRLAYNEQFF. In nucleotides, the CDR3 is TGTGCCAGCTCACCACCGCGACTAGCTTACAATGAGCAGTTCTTC. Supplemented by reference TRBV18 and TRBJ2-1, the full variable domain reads NAGVMQNPRHLVRRRGQEARLRCSPMKGHSHVYWYRQLPEEGLKFMVYLQKENIIDESGMPKERFSAEFPKEGPSILRIQQVVRGDSAAYFCASSPPRLAYNEQFFGPGTRLTVL.